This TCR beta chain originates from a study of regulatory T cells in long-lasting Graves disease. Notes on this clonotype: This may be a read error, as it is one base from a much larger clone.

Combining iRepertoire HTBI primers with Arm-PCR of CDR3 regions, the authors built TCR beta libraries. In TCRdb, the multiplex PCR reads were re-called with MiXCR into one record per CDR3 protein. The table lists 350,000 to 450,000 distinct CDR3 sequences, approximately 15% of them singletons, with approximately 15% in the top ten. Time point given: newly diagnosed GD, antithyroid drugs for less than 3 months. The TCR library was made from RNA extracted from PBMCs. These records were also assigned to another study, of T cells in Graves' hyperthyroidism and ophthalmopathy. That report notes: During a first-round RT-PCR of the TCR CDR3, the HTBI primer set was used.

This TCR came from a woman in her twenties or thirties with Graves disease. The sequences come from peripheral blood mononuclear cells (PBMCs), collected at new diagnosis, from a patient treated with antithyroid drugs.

CDR3 amino acids: CASSDPRTSGSVGIYNEQFF. The CDR3 nucleotides are TGTGCCAGCAGTGACCCAAGGACTAGCGGGAGCGTCGGGATCTACAATGAGCAGTTCTTC. The rearrangement uses TRBV28 and TRBJ2-1; TRBD2 aligns across 13 bases. Germline V gives CDR1 MDHEN, CDR2 SYDVKM. The J segment lost 3 bases and the V segment lost 5 bases, leaving 16 bases of the junction unmatched. This CDR3 region has 20 residues.